Listed below are T cell receptor beta chains from one sample, sequenced in a study of blood T cell repertoires in COVID-19. Data came from immunoSEQ multiplex PCR; TCRdb stores just in-frame clones and leaves some out. The data contain tens of thousands of clones, under 90% of them seen just once; the ten biggest clones take up 3.2%. Source material: peripheral blood. The receptors derive from a middle-aged man with active COVID-19. The CDR3 runs from the conserved cysteine through the conserved F or W. Fields, in order: J gene, V gene, D gene, clone size, CDR3 protein, CDR3 DNA. D genes are given only for firm matches. Expanded clones get a size class; other rows say once, few or many, or leave the size out.

TRBJ2-7,TRBV7-2,TRBD2,-,CASSVTSGRSHEQYF,TGTGCCAGCAGCGTTACTAGCGGGAGGTCCCACGAGCAGTACTTC
TRBJ2-5,TRBV25-1,TRBD1,once,CASSVGQLRKTQYF,TGTGCCAGCAGTGTGGGACAGCTTAGGAAGACCCAGTACTTC
TRBJ2-7,TRBV7-9,-,medium-sized,CASSFGGEDYEQYF,TGTGCCAGCAGCTTCGGAGGTGAGGACTACGAGCAGTACTTC
TRBJ1-1,TRBV5-4,TRBD1,once,CASASGTVSTEAFF,TGTGCCAGCGCTTCCGGGACAGTTAGTACTGAAGCTTTCTTT
TRBJ2-7,TRBV27,-,-,CASSFGPPRGGEQYF,TGTGCCAGCAGTTTCGGCCCCCCTAGGGGGGGCGAGCAGTACTTC
TRBJ2-2,TRBV7-2,TRBD1,-,CASSLDGQGIPGELFF,TGTGCCAGCAGCTTAGATGGACAGGGTATCCCCGGGGAGCTGTTTTTT
TRBJ1-6,TRBV4-1,-,-,CASSRGSRQFFRSPLHF,TGCGCCAGCAGCCGTGGTAGTCGACAGTTCTTCCGCTCACCCCTCCACTTT
TRBJ2-1,TRBV29-1,-,-,CSVVGSGLYNEQFF,TGCAGCGTTGTTGGTAGCGGTCTCTACAATGAGCAGTTCTTC
TRBJ2-2,TRBV25-1,-,-,CASRDSNTGELFF,TGTGCCAGCAGGGACAGCAACACCGGGGAGCTGTTTTTT
TRBJ1-1,TRBV12-3/TRBV12-4,-,-,CASSPRGTEAFF,TGTGCCAGCAGTCCCCGAGGCACTGAAGCTTTCTTT
TRBJ1-2,TRBV6-5,TRBD1,-,CASSYTADRSYGYTF,TGTGCCAGCAGTTACACTGCGGACAGGAGCTATGGCTACACCTTC
TRBJ2-5,TRBV30,TRBD2,-,CAWSQLAGRQETQYF,TGTGCCTGGAGTCAACTAGCGGGAAGACAAGAGACCCAGTACTTC
TRBJ2-5,TRBV30,-,-,CAWSYGHQETQYF,TGTGCCTGGAGTTATGGACATCAAGAGACCCAGTACTTC
TRBJ2-3,TRBV23-1,TRBD2,-,CASSPPQSGGPTDTQYF,TGCGCCAGCAGTCCCCCCCAGAGCGGGGGACCCACAGATACGCAGTATTTT
TRBJ2-7,TRBV5-5,-,-,CASSLAVTSSYEQYF,TGTGCCAGCAGCTTGGCCGTAACAAGCTCCTACGAGCAGTACTTC
TRBJ2-1,TRBV6-5,TRBD2,-,CASSYGLAGYNEQFF,TGTGCCAGCAGTTACGGTCTAGCGGGTTACAATGAGCAGTTCTTC
TRBJ2-5,TRBV10-2,-,-,CASSSGISGETQYF,TGCGCCAGCAGTAGCGGAATTAGCGGTGAGACCCAGTACTTC
TRBJ2-7,TRBV2,-,-,CASREGAREQYF,TGTGCCAGCAGGGAGGGGGCGCGCGAGCAGTACTTC
TRBJ1-2,TRBV9,-,-,CASSVDAGDSYTF,TGTGCCAGCAGCGTCGACGCAGGGGACAGCTACACCTTC
TRBJ2-7,TRBV5-1,-,-,CATRSYGGSYEQYF,TGCGCCACCCGGAGTTACGGGGGTTCCTACGAGCAGTACTTC
TRBJ1-4,TRBV18,TRBD1,-,CASSSTSGQWEKLFF,TGTGCCAGCTCATCAACTTCGGGACAGTGGGAAAAACTGTTTTTT
TRBJ1-1,TRBV7-9,TRBD1,once,CASSGGTGGLLSTEAFF,TGTGCCAGCAGCGGAGGGACAGGGGGCTTGTTGAGCACTGAAGCTTTCTTT
TRBJ1-5,TRBV18,-,-,CASSGGRNSNQPQHF,TGTGCCAGCTCCGGAGGGCGGAATAGCAATCAGCCCCAGCATTTT
TRBJ1-5,TRBV2,-,-,CASSEGLQPQHF,TGTGCCAGCAGTGAAGGGCTTCAGCCCCAGCATTTT
TRBJ2-3,TRBV13,TRBD2,-,CASSPRKGGGVDTQYF,TGTGCCAGCAGCCCCCGTAAGGGCGGGGGGGTAGATACGCAGTATTTT
TRBJ1-1,TRBV19,-,-,CASSIVGGNTEAFF,TGTGCCAGTAGTATCGTAGGGGGGAACACTGAAGCTTTCTTT
TRBJ1-1,TRBV6-6,TRBD1,-,CASSYSQGAQAFF,TGTGCCAGCAGTTACTCACAGGGGGCGCAAGCTTTCTTT
TRBJ2-7,TRBV7-8,-,once,CASSLVLRAGNEQYF,TGTGCCAGCAGCTTAGTCCTGCGGGCGGGCAACGAGCAGTACTTC
TRBJ2-3,TRBV24-1,-,-,CATSDLLRTDTQYF,TGTGCCACCAGTGATTTGCTACGCACAGATACGCAGTATTTT
TRBJ2-1,TRBV24-1,-,-,CATSDFGGGYNEQFF,TGTGCCACCAGTGATTTTGGCGGAGGGTACAATGAGCAGTTCTTC
TRBJ1-1,TRBV19,-,-,CASSSPPEQGKAFF,TGTGCCAGTAGTTCGCCCCCCGAACAGGGTAAAGCTTTCTTT
TRBJ1-6,TRBV2,-,-,CASSESQGRAYNSPLHF,TGTGCCAGCAGTGAATCCCAGGGTAGGGCTTATAATTCACCCCTCCACTTT
TRBJ2-7,TRBV5-1,-,-,CASSPDGEFGYEQYF,TGCGCCAGCAGCCCGGACGGGGAATTCGGCTACGAGCAGTACTTC
TRBJ2-4,TRBV6-7,TRBD2,-,CASRGNGDSGGRTGLVADTIQYF,TGTGCCAGCAGAGGGAATGGGGATAGTGGGGGAAGGACGGGACTAGTTGCGGATACCATTCAGTACTTC
TRBJ1-1,TRBV4-1,-,-,CASSHAGMNTEAFF,TGCGCCAGCAGCCATGCCGGTATGAACACTGAAGCTTTCTTT
TRBJ2-2,TRBV12-5,TRBD2,-,CASGLSRVAGALNTGELFF,TGTGCTAGTGGTTTGTCTCGGGTAGCGGGAGCCCTGAACACCGGGGAGCTGTTTTTT
TRBJ1-6,TRBV11-1,TRBD1,-,CASSPRTGSALGPLHF,TGTGCCAGCAGCCCCCGGACAGGGTCCGCCTTGGGGCCCCTCCACTTT
TRBJ1-6,TRBV30,TRBD1,-,CAWRESGTANSPLHF,TGTGCCTGGAGGGAGTCCGGGACAGCGAATTCACCCCTCCACTTT
TRBJ2-2,TRBV2,-,-,CASSERSPGELFF,TGTGCCAGCAGTGAACGTAGCCCCGGGGAGCTGTTTTTT
TRBJ2-7,TRBV30,TRBD1,-,CAWRGTGPREQYF,TGTGCCTGGAGGGGGACAGGGCCTCGGGAGCAGTACTTC
TRBJ2-1,TRBV3-1/TRBV3-2,-,-,CASSQDPRNEQFF,TGTGCCAGCAGCCAAGATCCTCGCAATGAGCAGTTCTTC
TRBJ2-3,TRBV6-5,TRBD1,-,CASRRTGGSTDTQYF,TGTGCCAGCAGACGGACAGGGGGGAGCACAGATACGCAGTATTTT
TRBJ2-5,TRBV11-1,-,-,CASSSRRTEETQYF,TGTGCCAGCAGCTCCCGGCGGACAGAAGAGACCCAGTACTTC
TRBJ2-1,TRBV27,-,-,CASSSSVLVGQFF,TGTGCCAGCAGTTCTAGCGTCCTAGTAGGGCAGTTCTTC